This TCR beta chain was sequenced in a study of CD8+ T cells in alopecia areata. This CDR3 region has 16 residues. Germline CDR1 SNHLY, CDR2 FYNNEI. V gave up 6 bases and J gave up 0 bases; unmatched junction bases: 8. Overall study results and limits: When scalp samples are sequenced, resident alphabeta T cells of normal skin are also captured. Alopecia totalis/universalis scalp especially showed more expanded CD8+ clones than normal scalp. In patients, TCRs were shared less clearly than in mice, and HLA may possibly be involved.

In each case, RNA was isolated and then reverse transcribed into cDNA as the sequencing template. The repertoire was sequenced with immunoSEQ multiplex PCR; TCRdb's copy has only in-frame clones and lacks some. This table has some 180,000 clones, around 50% appearing once. This clone was observed a few times. The antigen remains undetermined. Both CD4+ and CD8+ T cells were separated by sorting PBMCs. This chain links TRBV2 with TRBJ2-5, with 9 bases fitting TRBD2. The source material was CD8+ T cells sorted from blood. This receptor was taken from a human donor in good health. CDR3: CASRHPSGGNQETQYF. As DNA, the CDR3 is TGTGCCAGCAGGCACCCAAGCGGGGGGAACCAAGAGACCCAGTACTTC.